Listed below are T cell receptor beta chains from one sample, sequenced in a study of OX40 agonist ivuxolimab in advanced cancers. Profiling relied on immunoSEQ multiplex PCR, and the TCRdb table lists in-frame clones only, not all of them. The sample consists of 60,000 to 75,000 clones, around 93% of them appearing once. The sequencing here drew on CD4+ or CD8+ T cells sorted from blood, taken in a trial of the OX40 agonist ivuxolimab. All receptors come from an adult with an advanced solid tumor such as melanoma, head and neck, liver or kidney cancer. Each CDR3 is given with its conserved first and last residue. The order of the fields is D gene, V gene, J gene, clone size, CDR3 protein, CDR3 DNA. D genes are given only for firm matches. Clone size is shown for a subset of rows, as once, few, many or a class of expanded clone.

-	TRBV27	TRBJ1-1	-	CASSLTGSTEAFF	TGTGCCAGCAGTTTAACAGGAAGCACTGAAGCTTTCTTT
TRBD2	TRBV5-1	TRBJ2-3	-	CASSLYGVGGTDTQYF	TGCGCCAGCAGCTTGTATGGTGTGGGAGGGACAGATACGCAGTATTTT
-	TRBV19	TRBJ2-7	-	CASSIVLHRTYEQYF	TGTGCCAGTAGTATAGTCTTACACCGAACCTACGAGCAGTACTTC
-	TRBV7-9	TRBJ1-6	-	CASSLGPAGSPLHF	TGTGCCAGCAGCCTCGGGCCCGCGGGTTCACCCCTCCACTTT
-	TRBV27	TRBJ2-1	-	CASSPRKVLSNEQFF	TGTGCCAGCAGTCCACGAAAAGTCCTAAGCAATGAGCAGTTCTTC
-	TRBV7-2	TRBJ2-7	-	CASSLGPAGPVREQYF	TGTGCCAGCAGCTTAGGGCCAGCGGGCCCAGTTCGGGAGCAGTACTTC
-	TRBV27	TRBJ2-3	once	CASSVNPSTDTQYF	TGTGCCAGCAGCGTAAACCCGAGCACAGATACGCAGTATTTT
-	TRBV7-6	TRBJ1-2	once	CASSPATAHLNYGYTF	TGTGCCAGCAGCCCGGCCACGGCACACTTAAACTATGGCTACACCTTC
TRBD1	TRBV13	TRBJ1-6	-	CASRATGTGNSPLHF	TGTGCCAGCAGAGCCACCGGGACAGGGAATTCACCCCTCCACTTT
TRBD2	TRBV7-6	TRBJ2-3	-	CASSLVVPSGGASDTQYF	TGTGCCAGCAGCTTAGTCGTCCCTAGCGGGGGGGCCTCAGATACGCAGTATTTT
-	TRBV13	TRBJ2-7	-	CASSLSGDGRYEQYF	TGTGCCAGCAGCTTGAGTGGGGACGGCAGATACGAGCAGTACTTC
-	TRBV9	TRBJ1-3	-	CASSVLGDTIYF	TGTGCCAGCAGCGTCTTGGGAGACACCATATATTTT
TRBD1	TRBV5-4	TRBJ1-4	once	CASSLLGTGGQEKLFF	TGTGCCAGCAGCTTGCTAGGGACAGGGGGACAAGAAAAACTGTTTTTT
-	TRBV4-3	TRBJ2-7	-	CASSQAQGGLEQYF	TGCGCCAGCAGCCAAGCCCAGGGCGGCCTGGAGCAGTACTTC
-	TRBV7-9	TRBJ2-1	-	CASSLVGNEQFF	TGTGCCAGCAGCTTAGTAGGGAATGAGCAGTTCTTC
-	TRBV7-9	TRBJ1-4	-	CASSLSRSDEKLFF	TGTGCCAGCAGCTTAAGCAGATCGGATGAAAAACTGTTTTTT
-	TRBV5-1	TRBJ2-7	-	CASSLEEGDTYEQYF	TGCGCCAGCAGCTTGGAGGAGGGGGATACCTACGAGCAGTACTTC
-	TRBV14	TRBJ2-1	-	CASSLGIRSYNEQFF	TGTGCCAGCAGCCTAGGGATACGCTCCTACAATGAGCAGTTCTTC
-	TRBV5-1	TRBJ2-5	-	CASSPDTPRETQYF	TGCGCCAGCAGTCCGGATACCCCACGGGAGACCCAGTACTTC
-	TRBV4-1	TRBJ1-5	-	CASSQMKGRQPQHF	TGCGCCAGCAGCCAAATGAAGGGGCGACAGCCCCAGCATTTT
-	TRBV13	TRBJ1-1	-	CASSLGPLTATEAFF	TGTGCCAGCAGCTTAGGTCCTCTGACAGCCACTGAAGCTTTCTTT
-	TRBV7-9	TRBJ2-1	-	CASSPVGETYNEQFF	TGTGCCAGCAGCCCCGTGGGGGAAACCTACAATGAGCAGTTCTTC
-	TRBV5-1	TRBJ2-7	-	CASSSVPGLDEQYF	TGCGCCAGCAGCTCCGTCCCGGGTCTGGACGAGCAGTACTTC
TRBD2	TRBV28	TRBJ2-5	-	CASSFGVAGYQETQYF	TGTGCCAGCAGTTTTGGAGTAGCGGGGTACCAAGAGACCCAGTACTTC
-	TRBV4-3	TRBJ1-5	-	CASSQDRGFQPQHF	TGCGCCAGCAGCCAAGACAGGGGTTTTCAGCCCCAGCATTTT
TRBD2	TRBV6-1	TRBJ2-7	-	CASSEDLGLAGVIHEQYF	TGTGCCAGCAGTGAAGATTTAGGGCTAGCGGGAGTGATTCACGAGCAGTACTTC
-	TRBV10-3	TRBJ2-2	-	CAISVADYGELFF	TGTGCCATCAGTGTAGCGGATTACGGGGAGCTGTTTTTT
-	TRBV5-1	TRBJ2-4	-	CASSFDLMAKNIQYF	TGCGCCAGCAGCTTTGACCTCATGGCCAAAAACATTCAGTACTTC
-	TRBV28	TRBJ1-5	-	CASRGWGQPQHF	TGTGCCAGCAGGGGTTGGGGTCAGCCCCAGCATTTT
-	TRBV7-2	TRBJ2-1	-	CASSLTGYSYNEQFF	TGTGCCAGCAGCTTAACGGGTTATTCCTACAATGAGCAGTTCTTC
-	TRBV28	TRBJ1-5	-	CASNTRGDGAFGNQPQHF	TGTGCCAGCAATACAAGGGGGGACGGGGCCTTTGGCAATCAGCCCCAGCATTTT
-	TRBV2	TRBJ2-1	-	CASGGDYNEQFF	TGTGCCAGTGGCGGGGATTACAATGAGCAGTTCTTC
TRBD1	TRBV19	TRBJ2-7	-	CASSSRQGVNEQYF	TGTGCCAGTAGTAGTCGACAGGGGGTGAACGAGCAGTACTTC
-	TRBV6-6	TRBJ2-6	-	CASSHLSKPGANVLTF	TGTGCCAGCAGCCACCTCTCCAAGCCTGGGGCCAACGTCCTGACTTTC
-	TRBV27	TRBJ1-2	-	CASSPTGAGYGYTF	TGTGCCAGCAGTCCGACGGGGGCCGGCTATGGCTACACCTTC